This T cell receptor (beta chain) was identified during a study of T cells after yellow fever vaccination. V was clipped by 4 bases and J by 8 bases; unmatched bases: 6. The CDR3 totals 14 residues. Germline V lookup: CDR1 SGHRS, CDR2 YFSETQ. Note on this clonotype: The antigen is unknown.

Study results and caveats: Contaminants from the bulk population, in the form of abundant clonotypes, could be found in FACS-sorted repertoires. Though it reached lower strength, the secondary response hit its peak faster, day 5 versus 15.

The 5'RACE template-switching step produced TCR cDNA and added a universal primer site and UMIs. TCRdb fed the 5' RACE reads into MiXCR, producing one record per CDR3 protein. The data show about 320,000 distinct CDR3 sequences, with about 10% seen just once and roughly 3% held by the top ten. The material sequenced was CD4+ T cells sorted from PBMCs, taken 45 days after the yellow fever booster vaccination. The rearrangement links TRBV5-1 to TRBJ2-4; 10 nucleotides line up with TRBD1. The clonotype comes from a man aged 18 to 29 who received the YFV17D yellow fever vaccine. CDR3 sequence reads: CASSAPGTGDIQYF. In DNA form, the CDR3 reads TGCGCCAGCAGCGCCCCCGGGACAGGGGACATTCAGTACTTC.